A selection of T cell receptor beta chains follows, all from one sample in a study of blood T cell repertoires in COVID-19. Only in-frame clones appear in the TCRdb table, and some are missing; sequencing was by immunoSEQ multiplex PCR. Among tens of thousands of clones, about 73% were seen once, and the ten largest hold approximately 5.4%. The specimen sequenced was peripheral blood. The source is a man in his fifties with active or convalescent COVID-19. Both conserved end residues are part of each CDR3. The D gene is left open where the match is weak. Size is omitted from some rows. Given values are once, few, many or a class for expanded clones.

d_call: .; clone_size: few; j_call: TRBJ2-3; v_call: TRBV6-2/TRBV6-3; cdr3_aa: CASSRLVHTDTQYF; cdr3_nt: TGTGCCAGCAGTCGACTAGTACACACAGATACGCAGTATTTT
d_call: TRBD1; clone_size: .; j_call: TRBJ1-1; v_call: TRBV7-3; cdr3_aa: CASSSTGKGNTEAFF; cdr3_nt: TGTGCCAGCAGCTCGACAGGGAAGGGGAACACTGAAGCTTTCTTT
d_call: .; clone_size: .; j_call: TRBJ1-1; v_call: TRBV7-9; cdr3_aa: CASSSFTSNGAEAFF; cdr3_nt: TGTGCCAGCAGCTCCTTTACTTCGAATGGAGCTGAAGCTTTCTTT
d_call: .; clone_size: .; j_call: TRBJ1-1; v_call: TRBV10-3; cdr3_aa: CAISEPGVGVTEAFF; cdr3_nt: TGTGCCATCAGTGAGCCGGGGGTAGGAGTCACTGAAGCTTTCTTT
d_call: .; clone_size: .; j_call: TRBJ1-2; v_call: TRBV7-9; cdr3_aa: CASLPEGVWGYTF; cdr3_nt: TGTGCCAGCCTCCCGGAAGGAGTGTGGGGCTACACCTTC
d_call: .; clone_size: .; j_call: TRBJ2-3; v_call: TRBV10-3; cdr3_aa: CAIRRGDLTDTQYF; cdr3_nt: TGTGCCATCCGACGCGGGGACCTCACAGATACGCAGTATTTT
d_call: .; clone_size: .; j_call: TRBJ1-1; v_call: TRBV7-3; cdr3_aa: CASSLDSDTEAFF; cdr3_nt: TGTGCCAGCAGCTTGGACAGTGACACTGAAGCTTTCTTT
d_call: .; clone_size: .; j_call: TRBJ2-1; v_call: TRBV7-5; cdr3_aa: CVAHRGRGGPFYNEQFF; cdr3_nt: TGTGTCGCTCATAGGGGGCGGGGGGGCCCCTTCTACAATGAGCAGTTCTTC
d_call: .; clone_size: .; j_call: TRBJ1-1; v_call: TRBV11-2; cdr3_aa: CASSLQDTEAFF; cdr3_nt: TGTGCCAGCAGCTTGCAGGACACTGAAGCTTTCTTT
d_call: TRBD1; clone_size: .; j_call: TRBJ1-2; v_call: TRBV6-5; cdr3_aa: CASTVGQGSNYGYTF; cdr3_nt: TGTGCCAGCACCGTAGGACAGGGGTCTAACTATGGCTACACCTTC
d_call: .; clone_size: .; j_call: TRBJ2-3; v_call: TRBV6-2/TRBV6-3; cdr3_aa: CASSRDARTDTQYF; cdr3_nt: TGTGCCAGCAGTCGGGATGCCCGCACAGATACGCAGTATTTT
d_call: .; clone_size: .; j_call: TRBJ1-2; v_call: TRBV6-2/TRBV6-3; cdr3_aa: CASSRPGFGYTF; cdr3_nt: TGTGCCAGCAGTCGCCCAGGGTTCGGCTACACCTTC
d_call: TRBD1; clone_size: .; j_call: TRBJ1-5; v_call: TRBV7-9; cdr3_aa: CASSPTGGGDQPQHF; cdr3_nt: TGTGCCAGCAGTCCGACAGGGGGAGGGGATCAGCCCCAGCATTTT
d_call: TRBD2; clone_size: .; j_call: TRBJ2-7; v_call: TRBV6-5; cdr3_aa: CASSYSQRGPPYEQYF; cdr3_nt: TGTGCCAGCAGTTACTCTCAGCGGGGACCCCCCTACGAGCAGTACTTC
d_call: TRBD2; clone_size: .; j_call: TRBJ2-7; v_call: TRBV18; cdr3_aa: CASSSGLAGNEYF; cdr3_nt: TGTGCCAGCTCATCGGGACTAGCGGGGAATGAGTACTTC
d_call: TRBD1; clone_size: few; j_call: TRBJ2-3; v_call: TRBV4-3; cdr3_aa: CASSQDRDRSTDTQYF; cdr3_nt: TGCGCCAGCAGCCAAGACCGGGACAGAAGCACAGATACGCAGTATTTT
d_call: .; clone_size: many; j_call: TRBJ1-2; v_call: TRBV30; cdr3_aa: CAWSVGWDSANYGYTF; cdr3_nt: TGTGCCTGGAGTGTTGGATGGGACTCTGCTAACTATGGCTACACCTTC
d_call: .; clone_size: .; j_call: TRBJ2-7; v_call: TRBV4-3; cdr3_aa: CASSQDQGGGYEQYF; cdr3_nt: TGCGCCAGCAGCCAAGATCAGGGTGGCGGCTACGAGCAGTACTTC
d_call: TRBD1; clone_size: few; j_call: TRBJ1-1; v_call: TRBV20-1; cdr3_aa: CGGQGGTEAFF; cdr3_nt: TGCGGGGGACAGGGGGGGACTGAAGCTTTCTTT
d_call: .; clone_size: few; j_call: TRBJ1-5; v_call: TRBV30; cdr3_aa: CAWSRGGRNQPQHF; cdr3_nt: TGTGCCTGGAGTCGGGGGGGGCGAAATCAGCCCCAGCATTTT
d_call: .; clone_size: .; j_call: TRBJ1-2; v_call: TRBV5-1; cdr3_aa: CASSLWGLYGYTF; cdr3_nt: TGCGCCAGCAGCTTGTGGGGCCTCTATGGCTACACCTTC
d_call: TRBD2; clone_size: .; j_call: TRBJ2-5; v_call: TRBV19; cdr3_aa: CASSSLPAGYQETQYF; cdr3_nt: TGTGCCAGTAGTTCCCTCCCAGCGGGGTACCAAGAGACCCAGTACTTC
d_call: .; clone_size: .; j_call: TRBJ1-1; v_call: TRBV21-1; cdr3_aa: CASSNLKPQEENTEAFF; cdr3_nt: TGTGCCAGCAGCAATTTAAAACCCCAGGAGGAGAACACTGAAGCTTTCTTT
d_call: .; clone_size: .; j_call: TRBJ1-5; v_call: TRBV9; cdr3_aa: CASSVQGRSNQPQHF; cdr3_nt: TGTGCCAGCAGCGTACAGGGCCGGAGCAATCAGCCCCAGCATTTT
d_call: .; clone_size: .; j_call: TRBJ2-3; v_call: TRBV15; cdr3_aa: CATSRGSKSTDTQYF; cdr3_nt: TGTGCCACCAGCAGGGGCAGTAAGAGCACAGATACGCAGTATTTT
d_call: .; clone_size: few; j_call: TRBJ1-6; v_call: TRBV7-6; cdr3_aa: CASSLPGARSPLHF; cdr3_nt: TGTGCCAGCAGCTTACCAGGGGCTCGATCACCCCTCCACTTT
d_call: .; clone_size: .; j_call: TRBJ2-1; v_call: TRBV18; cdr3_aa: CASSFGLASNEQFF; cdr3_nt: TGTGCCAGCTCCTTTGGGCTAGCTAGCAATGAGCAGTTCTTC
d_call: .; clone_size: .; j_call: TRBJ2-1; v_call: TRBV11-2; cdr3_aa: CASSHWGGHNEQFF; cdr3_nt: TGTGCCAGCAGCCACTGGGGCGGCCACAATGAGCAGTTCTTC
d_call: TRBD2; clone_size: .; j_call: TRBJ2-3; v_call: TRBV4-1; cdr3_aa: CASSQAGLAGNTDTQYF; cdr3_nt: TGCGCCAGCAGCCAAGCGGGACTAGCGGGGAACACAGATACGCAGTATTTT
d_call: .; clone_size: .; j_call: TRBJ1-2; v_call: TRBV6-5; cdr3_aa: CASTPRQDKGTF; cdr3_nt: TGTGCCAGCACCCCACGGCAGGACAAGGGGACCTTC
d_call: TRBD1; clone_size: .; j_call: TRBJ1-2; v_call: TRBV9; cdr3_aa: CASSTGQGYYGYTF; cdr3_nt: TGTGCCAGCAGCACGGGACAGGGGTACTATGGCTACACCTTC
d_call: .; clone_size: .; j_call: TRBJ2-1; v_call: TRBV14; cdr3_aa: CASSQGAFEQFF; cdr3_nt: TGTGCCAGCAGCCAAGGGGCTTTCGAGCAGTTCTTC
d_call: .; clone_size: .; j_call: TRBJ2-3; v_call: TRBV7-2; cdr3_aa: CASSLGRADTQYF; cdr3_nt: TGTGCCAGCAGCTTAGGCAGGGCAGATACGCAGTATTTT
d_call: .; clone_size: .; j_call: TRBJ1-5; v_call: TRBV6-6; cdr3_aa: CATRGGDQPQHF; cdr3_nt: TGTGCCACCCGGGGGGGGGATCAGCCCCAGCATTTT
d_call: TRBD1; clone_size: .; j_call: TRBJ1-1; v_call: TRBV6-5; cdr3_aa: CASSRQGSTEAFF; cdr3_nt: TGTGCCAGCAGCAGACAGGGAAGCACTGAAGCTTTCTTT
d_call: .; clone_size: .; j_call: TRBJ1-5; v_call: TRBV10-3; cdr3_aa: CAISESGGTTSWPQHF; cdr3_nt: TGTGCCATCAGTGAGTCGGGGGGGACAACCAGTTGGCCCCAGCATTTT
d_call: .; clone_size: .; j_call: TRBJ1-5; v_call: TRBV9; cdr3_aa: CASSVTGNQPQHF; cdr3_nt: TGTGCCAGCAGCGTAACGGGCAATCAGCCCCAGCATTTT
d_call: TRBD1; clone_size: .; j_call: TRBJ1-2; v_call: TRBV19; cdr3_aa: CASSTRTGHYGYTF; cdr3_nt: TGTGCCAGTAGTACAAGGACAGGTCACTATGGCTACACCTTC
d_call: .; clone_size: .; j_call: TRBJ1-6; v_call: TRBV14; cdr3_aa: CASSPRGVRSYNSPLHF; cdr3_nt: TGTGCCAGCAGCCCACGGGGGGTTCGGTCCTATAATTCACCCCTCCACTTT
d_call: TRBD1; clone_size: few; j_call: TRBJ1-5; v_call: TRBV2; cdr3_aa: CASSGSARKGAGQPQHF; cdr3_nt: TGTGCCAGCAGTGGTTCCGCGAGGAAGGGGGCGGGTCAGCCCCAGCATTTT
d_call: .; clone_size: once; j_call: TRBJ1-5; v_call: TRBV18; cdr3_aa: CASSRGDNQPQHF; cdr3_nt: TGTGCCAGCTCACGGGGGGACAATCAGCCCCAGCATTTT
d_call: .; clone_size: .; j_call: TRBJ2-1; v_call: TRBV6-5; cdr3_aa: CASRFGGAYNEQFF; cdr3_nt: TGTGCCAGCAGATTTGGCGGGGCTTACAATGAGCAGTTCTTC
d_call: TRBD2; clone_size: .; j_call: TRBJ2-7; v_call: TRBV7-2; cdr3_aa: CASSSSGLWVYEQYF; cdr3_nt: TGTGCCAGCAGCTCTAGCGGACTCTGGGTCTACGAGCAGTACTTC
d_call: .; clone_size: .; j_call: TRBJ2-2; v_call: TRBV9; cdr3_aa: CASSGGWNTGELFF; cdr3_nt: TGTGCCAGCAGCGGGGGCTGGAACACCGGGGAGCTGTTTTTT